Each of the 25 T cell receptor beta chains below was sequenced from the same sample in a study of Ad26.COV2.S vaccination and SARS-CoV-2 variants. Sequencing used immunoSEQ multiplex PCR; TCRdb keeps in-frame clones, though not all of them. The sample consists of about 350,000 clones, just over 90% of them appearing once. The material was peripheral blood, obtained after recovery from COVID-19. The receptors here all came from a human donor who had recovered from COVID-19.

This clone was seen only once. The V call is TRBV4-1, the J call TRBJ1-1; D unclear. Germline V gene sequence: CDR1 MGHRA, CDR2 YSYEKL. The CDR3 runs to 16 residues. Trimming left V 7 bases short and J 0 bases short, with 18 bases between. The CDR3 reads CASKPARSAMNTEAFF. The CDR3 coding sequence is TGCGCCAGCAAACCAGCCCGGAGTGCGATGAACACTGAAGCTTTCTTT.

This sequence joins TRBV2 and TRBJ2-7; 9 bases are a match to TRBD1. The J segment lost 3 bases and the V segment lost 8 bases, leaving 11 bases of the junction unmatched. The CDR3 has 15 residues. Looked up from germline, CDR1 is SNHLY and CDR2 is FYNNEI. CDR3 region: CASVGDRDILYEQYF. As DNA, the CDR3 is TGTGCCAGCGTGGGGGACAGGGATATACTCTACGAGCAGTACTTC.

CDR3 DNA sequence: TGTGCCAGCAGCTGGCCCCACTCCTACGAGCAGTACTTC. It codes for CASSWPHSYEQYF. The chain uses TRBV5-4 and TRBJ2-7; D gene uncertain. Trimming removed 3 bases at V and 0 bases at J, with 7 bases between. The germline gives CDR1 SGHNT, CDR2 YYREEE (reference sequence). The CDR3 runs to 13 residues.

The V call is TRBV11-2, the J call TRBJ1-6, with D unclear. The CDR3 totals 14 residues. The germline CDR1 and CDR2 sequences are SGHAT and FQNNGV. Between the trimmed V and J ends, which lost 5 bases and 0 bases, there was a span of 5 bases. CDR3 loop: CASSLSSYNSPLHF. The CDR3 nucleotides read TGTGCCAGCAGCCTGAGCTCCTATAATTCACCCCTCCACTTT.

The rearrangement uses TRBV19 and TRBJ1-2; 8 positions match TRBD1. This CDR3 has 16 amino acids. The J segment lost 3 bases and the V segment lost 4 bases, leaving 10 bases of the junction unmatched. Germline V gene data show CDR1 as LNHDA and CDR2 as SQIVND (reference sequence). In DNA form, the CDR3 reads TGTGCCAGTAGTAGAGAGGACAGGGAAATATACTATGGCTACACCTTC. Encoded protein: CASSREDREIYYGYTF.

This rearrangement joins TRBV7-3 to TRBJ2-1; TRBD2 agrees at 14 bases. V lost 5 bases to trimming and J lost 6 bases; unmatched junction nucleotides: 9. This CDR3 region has 17 residues. Looked up from germline, CDR1 is SGHTA and CDR2 is FQGTGA. CDR3 loop: CASSRPAGLAGGNEQFF. For the CDR3, the DNA is TGTGCCAGCAGCCGCCCCGCCGGACTAGCGGGGGGCAATGAGCAGTTCTTC.

This clone occurred once. DNA of the CDR3: TGTGCCACCAGGACAGGCGGACATGGCTACACCTTC. As protein: CATRTGGHGYTF. The rearrangement links TRBV24-1 to TRBJ1-2, with a tentative D call TRBD1 (6 bases). The germline V gene has CDR1 KGHDR and CDR2 SFDVKD. The CDR3 length is 12 residues. V gave up 7 bases and J gave up 6 bases, with 11 bases separating them.

The rearrangement joins TRBV27 to TRBJ2-7, with TRBD2 matching 10 bases. The CDR3 runs 14 residues. V was clipped by 5 bases and J by 4 bases; unmatched bases: 5. CDR1 is MNHEY, CDR2 SMNVEV, per germline (reference sequence). DNA of the CDR3: TGTGCCAGCAGTACCGGGACTAGCGTATACGAGCAGTACTTC. Translating gives CASSTGTSVYEQYF.

V usage is TRBV19 and J usage is TRBJ1-5, with no clear D. From germline, CDR1 is LNHDA and CDR2 SQIVND (reference sequence). V was pared by 1 base and J by 5 bases, with 9 bases between. This CDR3 has 14 residues. The CDR3 DNA is TGTGCCAGTAGTATAGGCCCCCGTTATCAGCCCCAGCATTTT. This gives the protein CASSIGPRYQPQHF.

The rearrangement uses TRBV7-2 and TRBJ1-2, with D hard to call. The CDR3 loop spans 15 amino acids. V dropped 5 bases and J dropped 8 bases, with 21 bases sitting between them. From germline, CDR1 is SGHTA and CDR2 FQGNSA. CDR3 bases: TGTGCCAGCAGCCCGCCTCCGGACTACCGGGAGGGCTACACCTTC. Protein sequence: CASSPPPDYREGYTF.

The CDR3 sequence is CASRQGHRGNTIYF. The CDR3, as DNA: TGTGCCAGCAGACAGGGTCATCGAGGAAACACCATATATTTT. The chain carries TRBV6-5 and TRBJ1-3; D might be TRBD1 (6 bases). V gave up 6 bases and J gave up 4 bases, with 13 bases separating them. CDR3 length: 14 residues. Germline CDR1 and CDR2: MNHEY and SVGAGI.

Regarding this clone: Other DNA variants within this sample encode the same CDR3. J is TRBJ2-7 and V is TRBV18, with 7 nucleotides matching TRBD1. There are 14 residues in the CDR3. V was pared by 0 bases and J by 3 bases, with 2 bases of the junction left unmatched. The germline V gene encodes CDR1 KGHSH and CDR2 LQKENI. The CDR3 sequence is CASSPPTGSYEQYF. As DNA, the CDR3 is TGTGCCAGCTCACCACCGACAGGGAGCTACGAGCAGTACTTC.

About this clone itself: One end of the junction is discordant with germline, which a read error may explain. The gene calls are TRBV19 and TRBJ1-1; D ambiguous. Germline V gene data show CDR1 as LNHDA and CDR2 as SQIVND (reference sequence). This CDR3 spans 13 amino acids. The chain's CDR3 is CVSSPVPGTEAFF. CDR3 DNA sequence: TGTGTCAGTAGTCCAGTCCCGGGCACTGAAGCTTTCTTT.

The J gene is TRBJ1-2, the V gene TRBV19; D remains ambiguous. Per the germline V gene, CDR1 is LNHDA and CDR2 is SQIVND (reference sequence). The CDR3 spans 14 residues. V lost 0 bases and J 3 bases, leaving 8 bases between the germline ends. The CDR3 coding sequence is TGTGCCAGTAGTATAGAAGCCCAATACTATGGCTACACCTTC. Encoded protein: CASSIEAQYYGYTF.

The chain combines TRBV10-1 with TRBJ2-2; maybe TRBD1 (5 bases). The V and J ends lost 4 bases and 2 bases respectively, with 5 bases between them. Germline V gives CDR1 WNHNN, CDR2 SYGVQD (reference sequence). There are 13 residues in the CDR3. The CDR3, as DNA: TGCGCCAGCAGTGGGACAAACACCGGGGAGCTGTTTTTT. It is translated as CASSGTNTGELFF.

The chain uses TRBV5-1 and TRBJ2-6; no reliable D call. Germline V gene data show CDR1 as SGHRS and CDR2 as YFSETQ. CDR3 length equals 15 residues. V lost 0 bases, J lost 2 bases, and 6 bases lay in between. This CDR3 is CASSLETTGANVLTF. In nucleotides, the CDR3 is TGCGCCAGCAGCTTGGAGACCACTGGGGCCAACGTCCTGACTTTC.

The chain uses TRBV19 and TRBJ2-5, with D perhaps given as TRBD1 or TRBD2 (6 bases each). Deletions cut 1 base from V and 4 bases from J, with 25 bases between. Germline CDR1 is LNHDA and CDR2 is SQIVND (reference sequence). The CDR3 sequence is 19 residues long. This CDR3 is CASSIAGGVFSTTGETQYF. CDR3 coding DNA: TGTGCCAGTAGTATAGCCGGGGGCGTCTTTTCCACCACCGGAGAGACCCAGTACTTC.

The rearrangement links TRBV6-5 to TRBJ2-7; 7 bases are shared with TRBD1. In germline, CDR1 is MNHEY, CDR2 SVGAGI. The J segment lost 4 bases and the V segment lost 5 bases, leaving 8 bases of the junction unmatched. The CDR3 has 14 residues. CDR3 sequence: CASSTGQRYYEQYF. The CDR3 DNA reads TGTGCCAGCAGTACGGGACAGCGATATTACGAGCAGTACTTC.

This clone was seen once. The genes are TRBV5-1 and TRBJ1-4, with D tentatively TRBD1 (6 bases). Germline CDR1 SGHRS, CDR2 YFSETQ. The CDR3 covers 14 residues. Trimming cost V 4 bases and J 5 bases, with 12 bases left between them. The CDR3 coding sequence is TGCGCCAGCAGCGCGGACAGCGGAAATGAAAAACTGTTTTTT. Its translation: CASSADSGNEKLFF.

The chain is built from TRBV9 and TRBJ1-3; D gene unclear. The CDR3 spans 18 residues. V dropped 0 bases and J dropped 0 bases, with 16 bases sitting between them. Germline assignment: CDR1 SGDLS and CDR2 YYNGEE. In nucleotides, the CDR3 is TGTGCCAGCAGCGTAGACCCCGGAGTGGGAAACTCTGGAAACACCATATATTTT. Its translation: CASSVDPGVGNSGNTIYF.

V and J are TRBV13 and TRBJ2-7; 9 bases map to TRBD1. The J segment lost 3 bases and the V segment lost 1 base, leaving 4 bases of the junction unmatched. There are 15 residues in the CDR3. Germline CDR1 and CDR2: PRHDT and FYEKMQ (reference sequence). The CDR3 nucleotides are TGTGCCAGCAGCTTAGAGGGACAGGGCTTCTACGAGCAGTACTTC. It encodes CASSLEGQGFYEQYF.

The CDR3 coding sequence is TGTGCCAGCAGCCGTTTTGCTAGCGGACTTTCCTACAATGAGCAGTTCTTC. It yields the protein CASSRFASGLSYNEQFF. The chain is built from TRBV7-2 and TRBJ2-1, with TRBD2 matching over 7 bases. Germline trimming cut 5 bases from V and 1 base from J; bases unmatched to any gene: 11. From germline, CDR1 is SGHTA and CDR2 FQGNSA. The CDR3 is 17 amino acids. The full variable domain, its missing parts supplied by reference TRBV7-2 and TRBJ2-1, is GAGVSQSPSNKVTEKGKDVELRCDPISGHTALYWYRQSLGQGLEFLIYFQGNSAPDKSGLPSDRFSAERTGGSVSTLTIQRTQQEDSAVYLCASSRFASGLSYNEQFFGPGTRLTVL.

The rearrangement uses TRBV4-2 and TRBJ2-3; 9 bases match TRBD1. This CDR3 region has 18 residues. Unmatched junction bases numbered 7, after V lost 0 bases and J lost 0 bases. Germline loops: CDR1 LGHNA, CDR2 YNFKEQ. This chain's CDR3 is CASSQDMGQGGSTDTQYF. The CDR3 DNA follows: TGTGCCAGCAGCCAAGATATGGGACAGGGAGGGAGCACAGATACGCAGTATTTT.

V and J are TRBV11-2 and TRBJ2-3; D tentatively fits TRBD1 or TRBD2 (6 bases each). The germline V gene encodes CDR1 SGHAT and CDR2 FQNNGV. The germline V and J ends were trimmed by 4 bases and 6 bases, with 17 bases remaining between them. This CDR3 is built from 15 residues. In DNA, the CDR3 is TGTGCCAGCAGCTCCCTTCGGGGGCGCCGCGATACGCAGTATTTT. This gives the protein CASSSLRGRRDTQYF.

The V call is TRBV13, the J call TRBJ2-3, with 10 bases fitting TRBD1. Germline-derived CDR1 and CDR2 are PRHDT and FYEKMQ (reference sequence). The CDR3 is 15 residues long. The V and J ends lost 5 bases and 4 bases, in that order; junction bases with no gene match: 6. The CDR3 is CASSPRQGAPDTQYF. CDR3 bases: TGTGCCAGCAGCCCCCGACAGGGGGCCCCAGATACGCAGTATTTT.